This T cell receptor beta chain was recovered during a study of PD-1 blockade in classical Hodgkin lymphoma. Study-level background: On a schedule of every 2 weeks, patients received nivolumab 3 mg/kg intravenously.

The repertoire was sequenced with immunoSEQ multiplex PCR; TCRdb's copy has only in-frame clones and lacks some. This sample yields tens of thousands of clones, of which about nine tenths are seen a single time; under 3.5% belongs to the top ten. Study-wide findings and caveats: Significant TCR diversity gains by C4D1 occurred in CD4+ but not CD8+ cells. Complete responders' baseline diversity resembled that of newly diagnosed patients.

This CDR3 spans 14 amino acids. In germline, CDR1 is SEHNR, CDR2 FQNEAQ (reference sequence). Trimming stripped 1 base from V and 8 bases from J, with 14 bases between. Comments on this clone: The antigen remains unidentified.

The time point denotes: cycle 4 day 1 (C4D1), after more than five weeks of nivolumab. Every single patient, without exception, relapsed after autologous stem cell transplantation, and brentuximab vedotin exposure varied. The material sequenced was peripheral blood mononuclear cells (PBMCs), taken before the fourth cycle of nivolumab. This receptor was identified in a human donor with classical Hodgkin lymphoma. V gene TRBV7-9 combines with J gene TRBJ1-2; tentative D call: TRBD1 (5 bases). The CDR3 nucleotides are TGTGCCAGCAGCTTAGTTACACAGGTTGACGGCTACACCTTC. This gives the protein CASSLVTQVDGYTF.